These 3 T cell receptor beta chains came from one sample sequenced in a study of T cells in Graves' hyperthyroidism and ophthalmopathy. RNA transcripts were the template for amplifying TCR beta CDR3 regions. During a first-round RT-PCR of the TCR CDR3, the HTBI primer set was used. TCRdb processed the multiplex PCR reads anew with MiXCR; each CDR3 protein has one entry. The sample consists of approximately 590,000 distinct CDR3 sequences, 15% to 19% of them appearing once. Material for sequencing was blood. The receptors stem from a woman aged 25 to 39 with Graves' hyperthyroidism.

The chain uses TRBV20-1 and TRBJ2-5; 14 positions match TRBD2. This CDR3 comprises 18 residues. Losses at the gene ends were 0 bases for V and 5 bases for J; bases not matched to a gene: 11. Germline assignment: CDR1 DFQATT and CDR2 SNEGSKA (reference sequence). Here the CDR3 reads CSAREIRGLAGARETQYF. Here the CDR3 DNA reads TGCAGTGCTAGAGAAATACGGGGACTAGCGGGAGCCAGGGAGACCCAGTACTTC.

This clonotype occurred many times. The V call is TRBV5-1, the J call TRBJ1-2; no clear D. The V gene lost 0 bases and the J gene lost 7 bases, with 10 bases spanning the gap. The CDR3 sequence is 13 residues long. Germline assignment: CDR1 SGHRS and CDR2 YFSETQ. The chain's CDR3 is CASSLDTDFGYTF. The CDR3 bases are TGCGCCAGCAGCTTGGACACGGATTTTGGCTACACCTTC. Filled out from reference TRBV5-1 and TRBJ1-2, the complete variable domain reads KAGVTQTPRYLIKTRGQQVTLSCSPISGHRSVSWYQQTPGQGLQFLFEYFSETQRNKGNFPGRFSGRQFSNSRSEMNVSTLELGDSALYLCASSLDTDFGYTFGSGTRLTVV.

This clonotype was recorded at least ten times. The chain combines TRBV27 with TRBJ1-5, with D perhaps matching TRBD1 (5 bases). The CDR3 has 14 amino acids. V was shortened by 6 bases and J by 3 bases, with 12 bases between the two germline ends. CDR1 and CDR2 from the germline V gene are MNHEY and SMNVEV (reference sequence). This CDR3 is CASSLGQNNQPQHF. The CDR3 DNA follows: TGTGCCAGCAGCTTGGGGCAGAACAATCAGCCCCAGCATTTT.